The sequence of this TCR beta chain was determined in a study of cytotoxic CD8 clonotypes in ibrutinib-treated CLL. Study-wide context: Roughly 10 relapsed/refractory, roughly 15 treatment-naive; approximately 18 IGHV unmutated.

Findings of the study overall: Clonality increased with ibrutinib response but returned toward baseline at progression.

Generated by immunoSEQ multiplex PCR, the TCRdb table keeps only in-frame clones and is missing some. Of 50,000 to 70,000 clones in the sample, around 52% are singletons; the top ten hold 20% to 30%. With cryopreserved PBMCs as the source, around 1.9 micrograms of genomic DNA went to TCR beta libraries. About this clone: Antigen specificity is unknown.

Germline V gene sequence: CDR1 SGHAT, CDR2 FQNNGV. This CDR3 spans 15 amino acids. V was trimmed by 0 bases and J by 3 bases, leaving 12 bases between them. The sequenced sample was PBMCs, obtained at disease progression, from a patient treated with ibrutinib. This sequence joins TRBV11-2 and TRBJ2-7; D gene uncertain. The sequence was obtained from a human donor with chronic lymphocytic leukemia. This CDR3 reads CASSLDQAYNYEQYF. The CDR3 DNA sequence: TGTGCCAGCAGCTTAGATCAAGCATACAACTACGAGCAGTACTTC.